This TCR beta chain was sequenced during a study of T-cell reconstitution after alpha-beta-depleted transplantation in children. Points from the study as a whole: When one year had passed after transplant, most T-cell counts and diversity came from newly produced T cells.

The trim removed 4 bases at V and 6 bases at J, leaving 14 bases unmatched. This CDR3 has 17 residues. The germline gives CDR1 SEHNR, CDR2 FQNEAQ (reference sequence). Unique molecular identifiers tagged the TCRbeta library. A single record per CDR3 protein comes from TCRdb applying MiXCR to the PCR reads. The sample consists of 65,000 to 85,000 distinct CDR3 sequences, 9.5% to 13% of them appearing once. This clonotype came up many times. Antigen: not known. This clonotype was sampled from a boy aged 5-17 years with acute myeloid leukemia, due to receive a stem cell transplant. The V gene is TRBV7-9, the J gene TRBJ2-1; the match to TRBD1 covers 8 bases. The sample here was PBMCs, taken before TCRalphabeta/CD19-depleted stem cell transplant. CDR3 DNA: TGTGCCAGCAGCTCGTGGACAGGGCCCATACCCCGCAATGAGCAGTTCTTC. Translated, it gives CASSSWTGPIPRNEQFF.